The 12 T cell receptor beta chains in this list originate from one sample, sequenced in a study of cytomegalovirus exposure and HLA in healthy donors. Primers for the PCR totalled 60 Vbeta and 13 Jbeta. Only in-frame clones appear in the TCRdb table, and some are missing; sequencing was by immunoSEQ multiplex PCR. The ten top clones account for 2% to 3%, within a sample of 70,000 or so clones. The specimen was PBMCs. Receptors were obtained from a female donor in good health and CMV-seropositive.

The chain carries TRBV7-8 and TRBJ1-1; D not certain. The CDR3 runs to 13 residues. Germline CDR1 SGHVS, CDR2 FQNEAQ. V lost 5 bases, J lost 1 base, and 8 bases lay in between. The CDR3 DNA follows: TGTGCCAGCAGCCCCCCAGGGAACACTGAAGCTTTCTTT. As protein: CASSPPGNTEAFF.

This chain links TRBV10-3 with TRBJ2-2; 12 nucleotides agree with TRBD2. The ends lost 8 bases at V and 0 bases at J; junction bases unmatched: 16. Germline V gene sequence: CDR1 ENHRY, CDR2 SYGVKD. The CDR3 has 20 amino acids. For the CDR3, the DNA is TGTGCCATCCCTCTAGGACGGCTAGCGGGAGGGCCCGCGAACACCGGGGAGCTGTTTTTT. Translating it yields CAIPLGRLAGGPANTGELFF.

The chain carries TRBV10-3 and TRBJ1-2, with 7 positions matching TRBD1. CDR1 ENHRY and CDR2 SYGVKD come from the germline V gene. The trim removed 6 bases at V and 6 bases at J, leaving 7 bases unmatched. CDR3 length: 13 amino acids. CDR3 nucleotide sequence: TGTGCCATCAGGAATGACAGGGACGATGGCTACACCTTC. Its protein product is CAIRNDRDDGYTF.

V usage is TRBV28 and J usage is TRBJ1-2, with 9 bases that match TRBD1. V trimming: 5 bases; J trimming: 1 base; junction bases outside the gene matches: 20. Per germline, CDR1 MDHEN and CDR2 SYDVKM. CDR3 length equals 20 residues. CDR3 sequence: CASSAGQGLKFWILNYGYTF. CDR3 sequence (DNA): TGTGCCAGCAGTGCCGGACAGGGGTTAAAGTTTTGGATCCTTAACTATGGCTACACCTTC.

The CDR3 here is CASSPPSFYEQYF. The CDR3 nucleotides read TGTGCCAGCTCACCACCTAGCTTCTACGAGCAGTACTTC. V usage is TRBV18 and J usage is TRBJ2-7; D remains unclear. CDR3 length: 13 amino acids. Trimming removed 0 bases from V and 3 bases from J, with 6 bases in between. Germline V gene sequence: CDR1 KGHSH, CDR2 LQKENI.

The V call is TRBV29-1, the J call TRBJ1-2, with 7 bases lining up with TRBD1. V lost 2 bases and J lost 6; bases outside the gene matches: 6. CDR3 size: 13 residues. Germline V CDR1 and CDR2: SQVTM, ANQGSEA. The DNA for the CDR3 is TGCAGCGTTGAATTAAGACAGGGCCATGGCTACACCTTC. It translates to CSVELRQGHGYTF.

CDR3 DNA sequence: TGTGCCAGCAGCCCTGGGAGGTTCTATGGCTACACCTTC. Amino acid sequence: CASSPGRFYGYTF. This chain links TRBV7-9 with TRBJ1-2, with D uncertain. The CDR3 loop spans 13 amino acids. Germline lookup yields CDR1 SEHNR and CDR2 FQNEAQ (reference sequence). Trimming removed 5 bases from V and 4 bases from J, with 11 bases in between.

The chain couples TRBV6-6 to TRBJ1-1; TRBD1 matches 10 bases. V was pared by 6 bases and J by 6 bases, with 1 base of the junction left unmatched. This CDR3 has 12 residues. Germline values: CDR1 MNHNY, CDR2 SVGAGI (reference sequence). The CDR3, as DNA: TGTGCCAGCAGGGGGACAGGGGCTGAAGCTTTCTTT. Translation gives CASRGTGAEAFF.

This chain joins TRBV9 and TRBJ1-1; 9 bases fit TRBD1. Per the germline V gene, CDR1 is SGDLS and CDR2 is YYNGEE. V shed 0 bases and J 5 bases; nucleotides not matched to a gene: 8. The CDR3 length is 16 residues. The CDR3 sequence: CASSVGGGDRGTEAFF. CDR3 coding DNA: TGTGCCAGCAGCGTAGGGGGGGGAGACAGGGGGACTGAAGCTTTCTTT.

The chain links TRBV9 to TRBJ1-1, with 9 bases matching TRBD1. Germline V gene lookup returns CDR1 SGDLS and CDR2 YYNGEE. This CDR3 is 16 amino acids long. J gave up 1 base and V 4 bases, and 8 bases lay outside the gene matches. DNA of the CDR3: TGTGCCAGCAGCCCGCGGACAGGGGTGAGGAACACTGAAGCTTTCTTT. The encoded protein is CASSPRTGVRNTEAFF.

The V and J genes are TRBV7-3 and TRBJ2-7; TRBD2 matches 8 bases. CDR3 length: 15 amino acids. CDR1 and CDR2 from the germline V gene are SGHTA and FQGTGA. The J segment lost 2 bases and the V segment lost 4 bases, leaving 7 bases of the junction unmatched. Here the CDR3 DNA reads TGTGCCAGCAGCTCAAACGCGGGGGGTGCCTACGAGCAGTACTTC. Translated: CASSSNAGGAYEQYF.

V usage is TRBV4-2 and J usage is TRBJ1-2; the match to TRBD1 covers 12 bases. Germline assignment: CDR1 LGHNA and CDR2 YNFKEQ. The CDR3 spans 15 residues. The junction had 5 bases not matched to a gene; V was cut back by 1 base and J by 8 bases. Here the CDR3 reads CASSQAGQGAQGYTF. CDR3 nucleotides: TGTGCCAGCAGCCAAGCGGGACAGGGGGCGCAAGGCTACACCTTC.